This entry lists 5 T cell receptor beta chains sequenced from one sample in a study of shared clonotypes between healthy human individuals. Clones were sequenced by immunoSEQ multiplex PCR, and TCRdb holds only the in-frame ones, with some missing. Here the sample spans roughly 2.1 million clones, just over 90% being singletons. Naive CD8 cells lacked CD45RO and underwent positive selection for CCR7, leaving out terminally differentiated effector memory CD45RA+ cells. Sequenced material: naive CD8+ T cells from PBMCs. The receptors originated from a man between 18 and 29 years old in good health. Some clones in this sample may be carry-over from other donors' samples.

The V gene is TRBV7-9, the J gene TRBJ1-4, with 7 bases aligning to TRBD1. From germline, CDR1 is SEHNR and CDR2 FQNEAQ (reference sequence). The CDR3 runs to 14 residues. The trim removed 3 bases at V and 8 bases at J, leaving 6 bases unmatched. In nucleotides, the CDR3 is TGTGCCAGCAGCTTTGGACAGGAAAGGGAAAAACTGTTTTTT. This translates into CASSFGQEREKLFF.

Details on this clone: Other DNA sequences in this sample translate to the same CDR3. This sequence joins TRBV7-6 and TRBJ2-1; 11 nucleotides match TRBD2. This CDR3 spans 14 amino acids. The ends lost 1 base at V and 8 bases at J; junction bases unmatched: 1. Germline CDR1 SGHVS, CDR2 FNYEAQ. CDR3 in amino acids: CASSLVSGRDEQFF. The CDR3 DNA reads as TGTGCCAGCAGCTTAGTTAGCGGGAGGGATGAGCAGTTCTTC.

This chain uses TRBV27 with TRBJ1-5, with 9 bases fitting TRBD1. Losses at the gene ends were 5 bases for V and 11 bases for J; bases not matched to a gene: 13. The CDR3 consists of 15 residues. Germline values: CDR1 MNHEY, CDR2 SMNVEV (reference sequence). The CDR3 DNA reads TGTGCCAGCAGTCCTGGGACAGGGAACTTTTGGTCCCAGCATTTT. As protein: CASSPGTGNFWSQHF.

J is TRBJ2-3 and V is TRBV27, with 11 bases identical to TRBD1. The germline V gene has CDR1 MNHEY and CDR2 SMNVEV (reference sequence). V dropped 4 bases and J dropped 0; count of bases not matched to a gene: 15. CDR3 size: 20 residues. Written as DNA, the CDR3 is TGTGCCAGCAGTTCCCTAGGACAGGGGGCATCTCTCACTAGCACAGATACGCAGTATTTT. This translates into CASSSLGQGASLTSTDTQYF.

Comments on this clone: The sample contains more than one DNA sequence encoding this CDR3. J is TRBJ1-1 and V is TRBV28; D not certain. The germline V gene has CDR1 MDHEN and CDR2 SYDVKM. Trimming cost V 2 bases and J 5 bases, with 6 bases left between them. This CDR3 comprises 12 residues. CDR3 region: CASSLTGTEAFF. The CDR3 DNA sequence: TGTGCCAGCAGTTTAACGGGGACTGAAGCTTTCTTT.